Following are 3 T cell receptor beta chains from one sample sequenced in a study of long-term antiretroviral therapy in people with HIV. Running of the v3.0 immunoSEQ assay took place at survey level. The assay was immunoSEQ multiplex PCR, and TCRdb's table has in-frame clones only and misses some. The sample includes about 25,000 clones, over 85% seen only once; the top ten take more than 8%. The sequenced sample was unsorted PBMCs, obtained 7.6 years after starting antiretroviral therapy. The receptors here all came from a woman in her thirties or forties with HIV.

The V gene is TRBV5-1, the J gene TRBJ1-1; D gene ambiguous. The CDR3 is made up of 15 amino acids. V was shortened by 1 base and J by 3 bases, with 13 bases between the two germline ends. Germline CDR1 and CDR2: SGHRS and YFSETQ. The CDR3 nucleotides read TGCGCCAGCAGCTTGCTTGGGGTCGAGGACACTGAAGCTTTCTTT. It codes for CASSLLGVEDTEAFF. The variable domain in full, with the rest retrieved from reference TRBV5-1 and TRBJ1-1, is KAGVTQTPRYLIKTRGQQVTLSCSPISGHRSVSWYQQTPGQGLQFLFEYFSETQRNKGNFPGRFSGRQFSNSRSEMNVSTLELGDSALYLCASSLLGVEDTEAFFGQGTRLTVV.

V usage is TRBV29-1 and J usage is TRBJ1-2, with TRBD1 identical over 7 bases. This CDR3 spans 13 amino acids. Germline V CDR1 and CDR2: SQVTM, ANQGSEA. With V trimmed by 4 bases and J by 7 bases, 9 bases remained unmatched. The CDR3 reads CSVGGQGGSGYTF. In DNA form, the CDR3 reads TGCAGCGTTGGAGGGCAGGGGGGATCTGGCTACACCTTC.

This chain connects TRBV6-6 to TRBJ1-1; no clear D. V was trimmed by 3 bases and J by 1 base, leaving 6 bases between them. This CDR3 comprises 13 residues. Looked up from germline, CDR1 is MNHNY and CDR2 is SVGAGI (reference sequence). CDR3 DNA: TGTGCCAGCAGTTATTGGGGGAACACTGAAGCTTTCTTT. It specifies CASSYWGNTEAFF.